These 27 T cell receptor beta chains share one sample of origin, sequenced in a study of CD8 T cells in Susac syndrome. An amount of RNA that ranged from roughly 0.5 to 1 ug was reverse transcribed with random hexamers. TCRdb used MiXCR to reprocess the immunoSEQ multiplex PCR reads, holding one entry per CDR3 protein. Seen here are under 200,000 distinct CDR3 sequences, 85% to 95% observed once, and the top ten hold approximately 0.11%. Sequenced input: CD4+ T cells from PBMCs. These TCRs come from a human donor with Susac syndrome.

V gene TRBV25-1 combines with J gene TRBJ2-2; D ambiguous. V lost 4 bases to trimming and J lost 0 bases, with 6 bases between them. CDR3 length: 14 residues. Germline V gives CDR1 MGHDK, CDR2 SYGVNS. CDR3 DNA: TGTGCCAGCAGTGCAAGGACGAACACCGGGGAGCTGTTTTTT. Translation: CASSARTNTGELFF.

This clonotype appeared a single time. The chain recombines TRBV18 with TRBJ2-3; D perhaps matches TRBD1 (6 bases). The V gene lost 2 bases and the J gene lost 2 bases, with 8 bases spanning the gap. The CDR3 sequence is 14 residues long. Looked up from germline, CDR1 is KGHSH and CDR2 is LQKENI. The CDR3 coding sequence is TGTGCCAGCTCACCAAGGACAGTCACAGATACGCAGTATTTT. This codes for CASSPRTVTDTQYF.

This chain connects TRBV30 to TRBJ1-6; unclear D gene. Germline V gene sequence: CDR1 GTSNPN, CDR2 SVGIG (reference sequence). The CDR3 totals 12 residues. With 4 bases removed from V and 9 bases from J, the gap between germline ends came to 10 bases. The CDR3 sequence is CAWMAGGSPLHF. The DNA for the CDR3 is TGTGCCTGGATGGCGGGAGGTTCACCCCTCCACTTT.

This clonotype was counted a single time. J is TRBJ2-7 and V is TRBV5-4, with D unresolved. V lost 1 base, J lost 3 bases, and 8 bases lay in between. The CDR3 length is 13 residues. Per the germline V gene, CDR1 is SGHNT and CDR2 is YYREEE (reference sequence). This CDR3 reads CASSLFLNYEQYF. CDR3 nucleotides: TGTGCCAGCAGCTTGTTTTTAAACTACGAGCAGTACTTC. Based on the CDR3 plus reference TRBV5-4 and TRBJ2-7, the full variable domain is ETGVTQSPTHLIKTRGQQVTLRCSSQSGHNTVSWYQQALGQGPQFIFQYYREEENGRGNFPPRFSGLQFPNYSSELNVNALELDDSALYLCASSLFLNYEQYFGPGTRLTVT.

The CDR3 DNA reads TGTGCCAGCAGCACGATAGCGGGGCGACCCTCCTACAATGAGCAGTTCTTC. Its protein product is CASSTIAGRPSYNEQFF. J is TRBJ2-1 and V is TRBV7-9; TRBD2 agrees at 8 bases. Germline loops: CDR1 SEHNR, CDR2 FQNEAQ (reference sequence). This CDR3 has 17 amino acids. V lost 5 bases to trimming and J lost 0 bases; unmatched junction nucleotides: 9.

The chain employs TRBV9 and TRBJ2-7, with 12 bases lining up with TRBD2. CDR1 is SGDLS and CDR2 is YYNGEE in the germline V gene. The CDR3 length is 16 residues. V shed 3 bases, J shed 1 base, and the junction held 5 bases outside the gene matches. The CDR3 nucleotides read TGTGCCAGCAGCGCAACGACTAGCGGGGGATCCTACGAGCAGTACTTC. Translation: CASSATTSGGSYEQYF.

CDR3 in DNA: TGTGCCAGCAGCTTATATTCGCAGGAGTACTTC. This gives the protein CASSLYSQEYF. V and J are TRBV7-2 and TRBJ2-7; D unresolved. V lost 2 bases, J lost 11 bases, and 10 bases lay in between. The germline gives CDR1 SGHTA, CDR2 FQGNSA. The CDR3 extends over 11 amino acids.

The CDR3 DNA reads TGTGCCAGCAGAGGGGTGGGAGGGGGCCTTAATCAATACAATGAGCAGTTCTTC. Protein product: CASRGVGGGLNQYNEQFF. The V gene is TRBV11-2, the J gene TRBJ2-1; D may be TRBD1 or TRBD2 (7 bases each). Trimming took off 6 bases at V and 4 bases at J, with 25 bases between the two ends. The CDR3 runs to 18 residues. Germline values: CDR1 SGHAT, CDR2 FQNNGV. The variable domain in full, with the rest retrieved from reference TRBV11-2 and TRBJ2-1, is EAGVAQSPRYKIIEKRQSVAFWCNPISGHATLYWYQQILGQGPKLLIQFQNNGVVDDSQLPKDRFSAERLKGVDSTLKIQPAKLEDSAVYLCASRGVGGGLNQYNEQFFGPGTRLTVL.

This clonotype was detected only a few times. The chain has TRBV9 and TRBJ2-1; the match to TRBD1 covers 10 bases. The germline gives CDR1 SGDLS, CDR2 YYNGEE. V was pared by 4 bases and J by 4 bases, with 5 bases of the junction left unmatched. The CDR3 loop spans 15 amino acids. The CDR3 spells CASSPRTGGYNEQFF. CDR3 coding DNA: TGTGCCAGCAGCCCACGGACAGGGGGGTACAATGAGCAGTTCTTC.

This clonotype has only one observation. The V gene is TRBV20-1, the J gene TRBJ1-1; TRBD1 matches 9 bases. Looked up from germline, CDR1 is DFQATT and CDR2 is SNEGSKA (reference sequence). The CDR3 sequence is 12 residues long. The CDR3 loop reads CSPSGTGKFAFF. The CDR3 region has the DNA TGCAGCCCCTCCGGGACAGGGAAGTTTGCTTTCTTT.

In nucleotides, the CDR3 is TGCGCCAGCAGCCAAGAAAGGGGAAACAGTTCACCCCTCCACTTT. Amino acids: CASSQERGNSSPLHF. The chain joins TRBV4-3 to TRBJ1-6; perhaps TRBD1 as D (5 bases). The CDR3 extends over 15 amino acids. The ends were cut back, 0 bases at V and 9 bases at J, with 12 bases in the middle. In germline, CDR1 is LGHNA, CDR2 YSLEER.

The chain joins TRBV30 to TRBJ1-5; 7 positions match TRBD1. CDR1 is GTSNPN and CDR2 is SVGIG in the germline V gene (reference sequence). CDR3 length equals 13 residues. Trimming cost V 2 bases and J 5 bases; bases outside gene matches: 3. The CDR3, as DNA: TGTGCCTGGAGTCAGGGGGGGGATCAGCCCCAGCATTTT. This codes for CAWSQGGDQPQHF.

This chain links TRBV4-1 with TRBJ1-5; TRBD1 aligns across 7 bases. The J segment lost 5 bases and the V segment lost 1 base, leaving 5 bases of the junction unmatched. The CDR3 is 15 residues long. Germline loops: CDR1 MGHRA, CDR2 YSYEKL. DNA of the CDR3: TGCGCCAGCAGCCAAGCACAGGGGATCGATCAGCCCCAGCATTTT. Translating gives CASSQAQGIDQPQHF.

This chain uses TRBV24-1 with TRBJ2-1, with D possibly being TRBD1 (5 bases). Germline-derived CDR1 and CDR2 are KGHDR and SFDVKD. Trimming removed 3 bases from V and 3 bases from J, with 5 bases in between. The CDR3 spans 13 residues. This CDR3 is CATSDDSYNEQFF. The DNA for the CDR3 is TGTGCCACCAGTGATGACAGCTACAATGAGCAGTTCTTC.

The chain has TRBV7-8 and TRBJ1-2; D is perhaps TRBD1 (6 bases). The CDR3 consists of 12 residues. With 4 bases removed from V and 7 bases from J, the gap between germline ends came to 10 bases. Germline CDR1 is SGHVS and CDR2 is FQNEAQ. As DNA, the CDR3 is TGTGCCAGCAGCTCCAAGGGGGGTGGCTACACCTTC. This translates into CASSSKGGGYTF. The full variable domain, with the rest looked up from reference TRBV7-8 and TRBJ1-2, is GAGVSQSPRYKVAKRGQDVALRCDPISGHVSLFWYQQALGQGPEFLTYFQNEAQLDKSGLPSDRFFAERPEGSVSTLKIQRTQQEDSAVYLCASSSKGGGYTFGSGTRLTVV.

The rearrangement uses TRBV2 and TRBJ2-5, with 7 bases fitting TRBD2. The CDR3 loop spans 17 amino acids. V shed 4 bases and J 5 bases; nucleotides not matched to a gene: 16. The germline V gene has CDR1 SNHLY and CDR2 FYNNEI. For the CDR3, the DNA is TGTGCCAGCAGTGGCTTGGTGGGAGGGAGGCTGCCTGAGACCCAGTACTTC. This translates into CASSGLVGGRLPETQYF.

J is TRBJ1-5 and V is TRBV12-3 or TRBV12-4; the D gene is possibly TRBD1 (5 bases). V lost 2 bases to trimming and J lost 4 bases, with 6 bases between them. The CDR3 is 13 amino acids. This CDR3 is CASSLNRNQPQHF. CDR3 in DNA: TGTGCCAGCAGTTTAAACAGGAATCAGCCCCAGCATTTT.

The rearrangement uses TRBV10-3 and TRBJ2-5; 11 bases agree with TRBD1. This CDR3 spans 14 amino acids. Per germline, CDR1 ENHRY and CDR2 SYGVKD. With 6 bases clipped from V and 5 bases from J, the junction kept 5 bases outside the gene matches. The CDR3 DNA reads as TGTGCCATCAGGTCGGGACAGGGGGAGGAGACCCAGTACTTC. It encodes CAIRSGQGEETQYF.

The chain is built from TRBV9 and TRBJ2-3; 7 bases are shared with TRBD1. J was trimmed by 1 base and V by 1 base; bases with no gene match: 3. CDR1 and CDR2 (germline): SGDLS, YYNGEE. The CDR3 is 15 residues long. CDR3 coding DNA: TGTGCCAGCAGCGTAACGAGGGGGCGCACAGATACGCAGTATTTT. Its translation: CASSVTRGRTDTQYF.

The V and J genes are TRBV7-9 and TRBJ1-1; D ambiguous. CDR3 length: 14 amino acids. Trimming pared 5 bases from V and 6 bases from J, leaving 16 bases between. Per germline, CDR1 SEHNR and CDR2 FQNEAQ (reference sequence). The DNA of the CDR3 is TGTGCCAGCAGCCCGACGGCAGTTGGCGCTGAAGCTTTCTTT. The encoded protein is CASSPTAVGAEAFF.

The rearrangement links TRBV5-4 to TRBJ2-2, with 7 bases matching TRBD2. Germline V gene data show CDR1 as SGHNT and CDR2 as YYREEE (reference sequence). The J segment lost 2 bases and the V segment lost 4 bases, leaving 5 bases of the junction unmatched. The CDR3 runs 15 residues. The CDR3 is CASSASGDNTGELFF. DNA for the CDR3: TGTGCCAGCAGCGCGAGCGGGGATAACACCGGGGAGCTGTTTTTT.

In this sample, this clonotype turned up a few times. The chain uses TRBV11-3 and TRBJ2-3, with D possibly being TRBD1 (6 bases). The CDR3 runs to 15 residues. Germline loops: CDR1 SGHNT, CDR2 YENEEA. Trimming removed 5 bases at V and 0 bases at J, with 12 bases between. The CDR3 loop reads CASSPGQTSTDTQYF. In DNA form, the CDR3 reads TGTGCCAGCAGCCCAGGACAGACTAGCACAGATACGCAGTATTTT.

The J gene is TRBJ2-3, the V gene TRBV29-1, with D perhaps matching TRBD2 (6 bases). The length of the CDR3 is 13 residues. Germline loops: CDR1 SQVTM, CDR2 ANQGSEA. Trimming removed 6 bases from V and 3 bases from J, with 13 bases in between. DNA for the CDR3: TGCAGCGTCGATCCCCGGGGGACAGATACGCAGTATTTT. Encoded protein: CSVDPRGTDTQYF.

CDR3 in amino acids: CASSALGLNQPQHF. CDR3 DNA: TGTGCCAGCAGCGCCCTGGGGCTAAATCAGCCCCAGCATTTT. The rearrangement joins TRBV9 to TRBJ1-5, with D possibly matching TRBD1 (5 bases). V was shortened by 3 bases and J by 4 bases, with 11 bases between the two germline ends. This CDR3 has 14 residues. CDR1 is SGDLS, CDR2 YYNGEE, per germline.

The chain combines TRBV6-1 with TRBJ1-2; D possibly corresponds to TRBD1 (6 bases). The CDR3 consists of 17 residues. The germline V and J ends were trimmed by 6 bases and 4 bases, with 24 bases remaining between them. Germline V gene data show CDR1 as MNHNS and CDR2 as SASEGT. The CDR3 region is CASSPLTDRLNFYGYTF. The CDR3 DNA reads TGTGCCAGCAGCCCTTTAACGGACAGACTTAACTTCTATGGCTACACCTTC.

The V gene is TRBV7-2, the J gene TRBJ2-1, with D tentatively TRBD2 (5 bases). The CDR3 is made up of 15 amino acids. Trimming pared 2 bases from V and 3 bases from J, leaving 11 bases between. The germline V gene has CDR1 SGHTA and CDR2 FQGNSA. The CDR3 DNA reads TGTGCCAGCAGCTTACGAGCGGACCACTACAATGAGCAGTTCTTC. It specifies CASSLRADHYNEQFF.

This chain uses TRBV9 with TRBJ2-5; a weak D match, TRBD2 (6 bases). The germline V gene has CDR1 SGDLS and CDR2 YYNGEE. The CDR3 is 13 residues long. Trimming removed 2 bases from V and 5 bases from J, with 10 bases in between. CDR3 sequence: CASSVTSFETQYF. The CDR3 DNA sequence: TGTGCCAGCAGCGTGACTAGTTTCGAGACCCAGTACTTC.